Here is one T cell receptor beta chain with its context. Its specificity is unknown. These data originate in a study of cytomegalovirus exposure and HLA in healthy donors. The study's findings and limits: Altogether, 150 to 200 TCR beta chains were recorded as cytomegalovirus-associated. By HLA locus, TCR association rates varied in a later analysis, with DRB1 showing the most and HLA-C the fewest. Later work showed greater clonal expansion in HLA-associated TCR beta chains than in equally common others.

The CDR3 loop spans 14 amino acids. Trimming took 7 bases from V and 5 from J, leaving 17 bases between them. From germline, CDR1 is SNHLY and CDR2 FYNNEI. 13 Jbeta primers and 60 Vbeta primers were used for the PCR. Study processing details: An analysis performed later counted roughly 80 million unique TCR beta chains (roughly 11 million of them shared). The table came from immunoSEQ multiplex PCR; TCRdb's copy has only in-frame clones and leaves some out. From that table come the V and J calls and clone size; the DNA was used to work out D and trimming. The repertoire consists of 150,000 to 200,000 clones, with around three quarters occurring once and the leading ten covering approximately 2.2%.

The sample consisted of PBMCs. This chain uses TRBV2 with TRBJ1-1; D is ambiguous. The sequence derives from a woman between 25 and 40 years old in good health and CMV-seropositive. The CDR3 is CASTVRQLLTEAFF. CDR3 sequence (DNA): TGTGCCAGCACCGTGAGGCAGTTGTTAACTGAAGCTTTCTTT. Full variable domain (remainder filled in from reference TRBV2 and TRBJ1-1): EPEVTQTPSHQVTQMGQEVILRCVPISNHLYFYWYRQILGQKVEFLVSFYNNEISEKSEIFDDQFSVERPDGSNFTLKIRSTKLEDSAMYFCASTVRQLLTEAFFGQGTRLTVV.